The T cell receptor (beta chain) described here comes from a study of cytomegalovirus exposure and HLA in healthy donors (dated by TCRdb to about 2017). Background for the entire study: In an earlier analysis of 587 of the donors, 276 Gb of sequence data and 90 million to 120 million unique TCR beta sequences from roughly 200 million T cells were reported. An early release covering approximately 600 HLA-typed donors comprised approximately 290 gigabases of sequencing data and around 85 million unique TCR sequences. Among the roughly 390 genotyped donors, more than 70% belonged to the genetic ancestry cluster associated with self-reported Caucasian donors. The study was designed to test whether signatures of past pathogen exposure could be identified by cataloging public T cell receptors. The study profiled the T cell repertoires of around 700 subjects by immunosequencing and related them to cytomegalovirus serostatus. A separate validation cohort of about 110 different subjects was used in addition to the roughly 640-subject first cohort. To predict cytomegalovirus infection status, the study brought together high-throughput TCR immunosequencing, statistical association of individual TCRs with disease status, and machine learning. A later analysis re-analyzed previously published TCR beta repertoires from hundreds of donors and added high-resolution HLA genotyping to study TCR occurrence patterns. Rather than using new phenotypic data, the later analysis identified candidate immune exposures from TCR beta sequences and from how often those sequences occurred across donors. An earlier analysis of some 500 of the donors used high-throughput TCR beta sequencing to judge whether each TCR beta V gene segment behaved as functional or pseudogenic. Donor age, sex, ethnicity and CMV serostatus were collected together with the repertoire data. A later genetic analysis took genome-wide SNP genotypes for about 65% of the 666 donors and used that subset as a discovery cohort. All discovery cohort repertoires had been generated on a single sequencing platform. HLA typing covered class I and class II loci at four-digit resolution. The number of donors typed differed by locus, with roughly 629-640 for A, B, C, DRB1 and DQB1, around 520 for DQA1, 600 to 610 for DPA1, and some 450 for DPB1. Five DR-DQ haplotypes were treated as single units for association and clustering because of strong linkage in the cohort. Among 398 genotyped donors of the cohort, an average of 235,054 unique TCR beta nucleotide sequences were sequenced per donor, 15% to 20% of them non-productive.

This clone was counted a few times. This clone's antigen is unknown. Base quality data are lacking; no much larger clone is found one base away. In total, just over 650 healthy bone marrow donors made up the cohort. All cohort members were sampled while nominally healthy, although unrecorded immune exposures were likely present. The donor was CMV seropositive and was included in the group of approximately 300 seropositive cohort members. A peripheral blood sample was provided by each donor, and peripheral blood mononuclear cells were used for TCR beta sequencing. The Qiagen DNeasy Blood Extraction Kit was used to extract genomic DNA from the blood cell samples. Points the paper makes about the study in general: Presence/absence analyses assumed roughly uniform sequencing depth across donors, an assumption that may not hold. The authors suggested that the approach could potentially be generalized to other disease states and immunological phenotypes. Broadly in line with IMGT annotations, most TCR beta V segments showed up in productive rearrangements about 87% or about 30% of the time in an earlier analysis of several hundred of the donors. In a later genetic analysis, fewer N-insertions in productive TCRs were reported among donors in an Asian-associated ancestry cluster than the roughly 700-donor mean. Across donors, most TCR sequences were observed very rarely, whereas some public TCRs were present in many individuals. Strong co-occurrence of HLA alleles, especially DR and DQ, made assigning TCR associations to individual alleles difficult. A cluster of highly shared sequence variants was judged likely to be a technical artifact of the sequencing pipeline. Compared with equally common non-associated chains, HLA-associated TCR beta chains in a later analysis were more clonally expanded and had lower generation probabilities. Most CMV-associated TCR beta chains appeared to be HLA-restricted in a later analysis, and the HLA associations seemed to be driven largely by CMV exposure. The classifier was reported to diagnose cytomegalovirus status with high specificity and sensitivity in both the original cohort and the validation cohort. Because some donors lacked HLA typing at each locus, the association tests relied only on the typed subset. A later analysis associated 17,000 or so TCR beta sequences with specific HLA alleles at a false discovery rate of 0.05. The cohort was sequenced for TCR beta chains only, and without alpha or paired-chain data the features that could be detected were limited. A further reported finding was that TCR beta sequences accurately predicted the HLA-A and HLA-B alleles for most subjects in the first cohort. A few of the identified cytomegalovirus-associated TCR beta chains were confirmed in vitro to be specific for cytomegalovirus antigens. Because counts were too low, 15 to 20 rarely observed V segments, including chromosome 9 orphons, were excluded from the earlier analysis of a few hundred of the donors. The only immune exposure information available for the cohort was CMV serostatus. In a later genetic analysis, a missense DCLRE1C variant was associated with V-gene and J-gene trimming of TCR beta chains, and the association was replicated in an independent cohort. The 87-base-pair reads could not distinguish some IMGT-functional V segments, including TRBV6-2 and TRBV6-3, so those segments were excluded. The study listed 150 to 200 TCR beta chains as associated with cytomegalovirus. Several of the top co-occurrence clusters appeared to be linked to parvovirus B19, influenza, CMV and Epstein-Barr virus, according to a later analysis. In a later analysis, TCR association rates were found to vary across HLA loci, with the most associated TCRs seen for DRB1 alleles and the fewest for HLA-C alleles. Linkage disequilibrium might explain the correlated functional status among segregating V segments, but an unknown experimental factor could not be excluded.

The germline V gene (reference sequence) yields GTSNPN for CDR1 and SVGIG for CDR2. The trim is 2 bases for V and 2 bases for J, with a gap of 15 bases between the germline ends. Its CDR3 holds 16 amino acids, cysteine through phenylalanine. Just CDR3 DNA is preserved here, 48 bases in frame from base 1. Library construction relied on the immunoSEQ multiplex PCR assay. A mixture of 60 forward primers for TCR Vbeta segments and 13 reverse primers for TCR Jbeta segments was used in the multiplex PCR. Amplification of the CDR3 region of rearranged TCR beta genes was performed with a multiplex PCR assay on genomic DNA. On the Illumina HiSeq System, the amplified TCR beta libraries were sequenced as 87-base-pair reads. The paper's data handling went like this. A later analysis tallied 75 million to 95 million unique TCR beta chains across the 700 or so repertoires, and approximately 9.9 million of those chains were shared by two or more donors. Raw reads were error-corrected and collapsed into unique sequences by a nearest-neighbor algorithm in which closely related sequences were merged to remove PCR and sequencing errors. V, D and J gene segments were assigned by aligning CDR3 sequences to IMGT reference sequences. For a sequence to be retained, at least a six-nucleotide match to both a V gene segment and a J gene segment was required. A rearrangement counted as productive if the CDR3 had no stop codons and remained in frame with V and J, and every other rearrangement counted as non-productive. CDR3 was defined by IMGT convention, running from the second conserved V-encoded cysteine to the conserved J-encoded phenylalanine. The earlier analysis of roughly 590 of the donors excluded any sequence lacking an unambiguous match to a single V gene segment. An earlier analysis of a few hundred of the donors classified V segments as functional when productive rearrangements were above 56.7% and as segregating when the standard deviation between donors was above 5%. A statistical classification framework was developed to diagnose cytomegalovirus status using the catalog of TCR beta chain sequences. In a later analysis, TCR nucleotide sequences were compared against IMGT/GENE-DB human TR gene sequences so that V and J genes could be assigned. The TCRdist pipeline was used in a later analysis to assign CDR3 sequences and most-parsimonious VDJ recombination scenarios. In a later analysis, each TCR beta chain was defined by its CDR3 amino acid sequence together with its V-gene family, and reads lacking a unique V-gene family were excluded. To address suspected cross-contamination and a sequencing artifact, a later analysis removed over 500 highly shared, low-generation-probability nucleotide sequences. For each public chain, a later analysis derived a clonal expansion index from normalized ranks of inferred template counts within each repertoire. In a later analysis, generation probabilities were computed with a VDJ recombination model fitted to out-of-frame rearrangements, and the resulting probabilities were checked against IGoR. Hypergeometric tests were used in a later analysis to score TCR-TCR, TCR-HLA and TCR-CMV co-occurrence, with a repertoire-size bias correction applied to the TCR pairs. To estimate false discovery rates, a later analysis permuted the HLA or CMV assignments 20 times. A later analysis grouped co-occurring TCRs with DBSCAN, adding TCRdist sequence similarity when clustering within HLA-allele-positive subsets. Repertoires with fewer than 30,000 or more than 120,000 public chains, plus five repertoires with anomalous nucleotide sharing, were excluded from co-occurrence clustering. TCRdb holds this immuneACCESS table with in-frame rearrangements only. Some clones are missing; in checked studies, unresolved V genes explain under half, and the rest has no known cause. The V and J calls and clone size come from that table; D and trimming were worked out from the DNA. In this sample the table shows 110,000 or so clones, just over 75% of which occur a single time. Of the sample, about 7.5% is held by the ten largest clones.

This receptor was obtained from a man aged 35-49 years in good health and CMV-seropositive. Recombination linked TRBV30 to TRBJ1-4; a tentative D call is TRBD1 (5 bases match). The specimen sequenced was PBMCs. This receptor carries the CDR3 CAWSRSGIWTNEKLFF. The nucleotide sequence reads TGTGCCTGGAGTAGGTCAGGGATCTGGACTAATGAAAAACTGTTTTTT.